This T cell receptor (beta chain) was profiled in a study of T cell responses to AZD1222 COVID-19 vaccine. Study-wide findings and caveats: Nearly half of spike-specific TCRs reportedly target variant regions that are unmutated in the B.1.351 and B.1.1.7 variants. Clonal diversity may have been underestimated in mostly white British donors.

To note about this clone: The target antigen is unknown. The same CDR3 arises from other DNA sequences in this sample as well.

The CDR3 has 14 residues. CDR1 is LNHDA, CDR2 SQIVND, per germline (reference sequence). V lost 3 bases, J lost 4 bases, and 10 bases lay in between. The assay was immunoSEQ multiplex PCR, and TCRdb's table has in-frame clones only and misses some. The sample shows roughly 150,000 clones, around 90% of them seen only once. Source: peripheral blood, taken 28 days after the second AZD1222 dose. The J gene is TRBJ2-1, the V gene TRBV19, with D perhaps being TRBD1 or TRBD2 (6 bases each). The sequence was collected from an adult who received the AZD1222 COVID-19 vaccine. The CDR3 coding sequence is TGTGCCAGTAGTATCACAGGGAGGTACAATGAGCAGTTCTTC. Translation gives CASSITGRYNEQFF. Together with reference TRBV19 and TRBJ2-1, the CDR3 gives the full variable domain: DGGITQSPKYLFRKEGQNVTLSCEQNLNHDAMYWYRQDPGQGLRLIYYSQIVNDFQKGDIAEGYSVSREKKESFPLTVTSAQKNPTAFYLCASSITGRYNEQFFGPGTRLTVL.